This T cell receptor beta chain was sequenced during a study of somatic mutations in cytotoxic T cells in rheumatoid arthritis (dated by TCRdb to about 2017). Context from the whole study: Peripheral blood (roughly 33 ml EDTA) was collected from patients immediately after diagnosis and before any treatment began. A FACSAria II or Sony SH800 was used to flow-sort some V beta antibody-stained T-cell populations at nearly 100% purity, and TCRB sequencing was also done on sorted V beta1+ cells. Whether expanded CD8+ T-cell clones in untreated, newly diagnosed rheumatoid arthritis carry somatic mutations was the study question, and clonality was characterized with TCRB deep sequencing. TCRB deep sequencing was performed for under 75 rheumatoid arthritis patients and 15 to 20 healthy controls. Median age was essentially the same in the patient group and the control group.

On this clone: Its antigen remains unidentified. No much larger clone is present one base from it, and per-base qualities are unavailable.

CD4+ and CD8+ cells were isolated by positive magnetic bead selection on an AutoMACS, and purity was checked by flow cytometry. Clonal expansions were first screened by flow cytometry with a TCR V beta antibody panel, then characterized by TCRB deep sequencing of sorted CD8+ fractions. Peripheral blood mononuclear cells were isolated by Ficoll-Paque PLUS density gradient separation. DNA from CD4-enriched, CD8-enriched or PBMC samples was extracted using Nucleospin Tissue or Tissue XS kits and then quantified on a Qubit 2.0 fluorometer. Taken from the germline V gene, the CDR1 and CDR2 loops are SGHVS and FQNEAQ. Reading from cysteine to phenylalanine, the CDR3 counts 16 amino acids. Only CDR3 DNA remains: 48 bases, in frame from the first base. V loses 1 base at its end and J loses 4 bases; junction bases beyond the gene matches: 8. Genomic DNA underwent TCRB CDR3 sequencing using the immunoSEQ assay. The original methods were these. Patient CD8+ clones larger than 1% were compared against published virus-specific TCRB sequences, and only a few matched. Nothing other than productive TCRB rearrangements was included in the analyses. Clonality was expressed as a Shannon entropy-based productive clonality index, with each clone defined by a unique TCRB CDR3 sequence. Repertoire overlap between two samples was calculated from the template counts of each clone relative to total templates per sample. Flow cytometry-measured V-gene usage correlated with V-gene usage from TCRB sequencing, with a Spearman r of approximately 0.6. The table comes from immuneACCESS by way of TCRdb, which keeps in-frame sequences with V and J called. Part of the clones is missing from these tables; in studies checked, under half for an unresolved V gene and the rest for unknown reasons. V, J and clone size are those of that table, while D and trimming were read from the DNA. The sample has tens of thousands of clones on record, approximately 85% of them singletons. The ten largest clones add up to just under 8.5% of the sample.

General conclusions and limits of the study: No adjustment for multiple comparisons was made for the slight TRBV07 underrepresentation in patients. Viral specificity could not be ruled out by absence from virus-specific databases, and the antigen targets of the expanded CD8+ clones remained unknown. In 8 of 65 patients the largest CD8+ clone exceeded 20% of CD8+ cells, and several identical CD8+ TCRB sequences were shared between blood and synovial fluid. CD8+ clonality increased with age in patients (Spearman r of about 0.49) but not in healthy controls. There was no significant difference in CD8+ T-cell clonality between rheumatoid arthritis patients and age-matched healthy controls.

The sequenced material came from CD8+ T cells sorted from blood. The sequence links TRBV7-8 to TRBJ1-1; 8 nucleotides in the junction match TRBD1. The TCR comes from an adult with rheumatoid arthritis. DNA sequence: TGTGCCAGCAGCTTAGACCCAGGGGGCGAGGGCACTGAAGCTTTCTTT. Translated, this gives CASSLDPGGEGTEAFF.